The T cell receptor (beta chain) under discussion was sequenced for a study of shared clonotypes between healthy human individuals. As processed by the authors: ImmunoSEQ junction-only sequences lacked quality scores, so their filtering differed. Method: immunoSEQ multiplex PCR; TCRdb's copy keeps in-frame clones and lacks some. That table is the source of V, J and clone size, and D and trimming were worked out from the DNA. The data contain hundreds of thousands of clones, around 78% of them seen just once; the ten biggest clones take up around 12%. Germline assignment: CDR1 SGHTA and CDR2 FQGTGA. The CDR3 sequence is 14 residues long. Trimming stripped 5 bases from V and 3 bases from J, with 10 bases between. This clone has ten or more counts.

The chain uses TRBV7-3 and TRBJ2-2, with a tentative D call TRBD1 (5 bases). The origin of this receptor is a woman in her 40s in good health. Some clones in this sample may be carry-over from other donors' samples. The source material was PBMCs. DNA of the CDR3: TGTGCCAGCAGCGCAGGGATGGACACCGGGGAGCTGTTTTTT. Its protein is CASSAGMDTGELFF.